A few counts support the clone carrying this T cell receptor (beta chain). Germline V gene lookup returns CDR1 MNHNS and CDR2 SASEGT. The ends lost 4 bases at V and 0 bases at J; junction bases unmatched: 6. This CDR3 is built from 16 residues. This record belongs to a study of blood T cell repertoires in COVID-19. About the study: Sites across the United States, Italy and Spain contributed samples from acute and convalescent COVID-19.

Authors' data handling: The authors estimated nucleated cell counts from reference gene primer amplification. TCRdb's copy holds only in-frame clones and misses some; the assay was immunoSEQ multiplex PCR. V, J and clone size are taken as reported in that table, and D and trimming were inferred from the DNA itself. Among roughly 200,000 clones listed, over 75% were seen once. This clonotype was sampled from a man aged 80 or over with acute or convalescent COVID-19. Sequencing was carried out using peripheral blood. The rearrangement uses TRBV6-1 and TRBJ1-5; 7 positions match TRBD1. DNA for the CDR3: TGTGCCAGCAGTGCCCCGACAGGGCGTAGCAATCAGCCCCAGCATTTT. The encoded protein is CASSAPTGRSNQPQHF.